This T cell receptor (beta chain) was retrieved from a study of blood T cell repertoires in COVID-19. Across the study: PBMCs, B-cell-depleted T cells, or T cells provided the cDNA or gDNA that made up the material.

Authors' analysis steps: Reference gene primers were amplified, and this amplification served to estimate nucleated cell counts. Profiling relied on immunoSEQ multiplex PCR, and the TCRdb table lists in-frame clones only, not all of them. V and J calls and clone size are given by that table; D and trimming were obtained from the DNA. In the table there are about 140,000 clones, more than 65% of which are singletons. This clone was counted only a few times. The V and J ends lost 2 bases and 8 bases respectively, with 13 bases between them. This CDR3 has 14 amino acids. The V gene's germline CDR1 is PRHDT and CDR2 FYEKMQ (reference sequence).

The V call is TRBV13, the J call TRBJ2-1, with TRBD1 as a possible D gene (5 bases). This receptor was identified in a woman aged 55-70 years with acute or convalescent COVID-19. The sequencing input was peripheral blood. The CDR3 DNA sequence: TGTGCCAGCAGCTTATGGGTTGGGGCGGATGAGCAGTTCTTC. It translates to CASSLWVGADEQFF.